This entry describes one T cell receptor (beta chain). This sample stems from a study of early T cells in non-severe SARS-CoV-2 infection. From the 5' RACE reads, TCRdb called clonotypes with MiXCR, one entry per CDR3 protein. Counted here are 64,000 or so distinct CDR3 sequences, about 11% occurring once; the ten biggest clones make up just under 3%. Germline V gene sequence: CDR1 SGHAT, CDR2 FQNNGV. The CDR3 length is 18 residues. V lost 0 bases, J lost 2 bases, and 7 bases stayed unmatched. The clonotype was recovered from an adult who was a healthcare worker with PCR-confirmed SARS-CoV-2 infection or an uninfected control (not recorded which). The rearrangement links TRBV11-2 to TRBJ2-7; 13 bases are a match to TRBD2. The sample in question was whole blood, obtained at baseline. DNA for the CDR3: TGTGCCAGCAGCTTAGATGGGACTAGCGGGGCGGTACCCTACGAGCAGTACTTC. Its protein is CASSLDGTSGAVPYEQYF. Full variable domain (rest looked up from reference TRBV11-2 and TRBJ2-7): EAGVAQSPRYKIIEKRQSVAFWCNPISGHATLYWYQQILGQGPKLLIQFQNNGVVDDSQLPKDRFSAERLKGVDSTLKIQPAKLEDSAVYLCASSLDGTSGAVPYEQYFGPGTRLTVT.